The next 26 T cell receptor beta chains were all read from a single sample in a study of cytomegalovirus exposure and HLA in healthy donors. Only in-frame clones appear in the TCRdb table, and some are missing; sequencing was by immunoSEQ multiplex PCR. Of some 90,000 clones detected, around 96% appear once; the ten largest clones hold 0.78%. Material for sequencing was PBMCs. These receptors were taken from a young man in good health and CMV-seronegative.

The DNA of the CDR3 is TGTGCCAGCCTACAACGGGGGGGAGGAGAGCAGCCCCAGCATTTT. This codes for CASLQRGGGEQPQHF. This chain uses TRBV6-1 with TRBJ1-5; a possible D gene is TRBD1 (5 bases). The CDR3 runs 15 residues. CDR1 and CDR2 (germline): MNHNS, SASEGT. With 8 bases removed from V and 7 bases from J, the gap between germline ends came to 21 bases.

This chain uses TRBV27 with TRBJ1-1; a possible D gene is TRBD1 (5 bases). Germline V gene sequence: CDR1 MNHEY, CDR2 SMNVEV (reference sequence). The CDR3 runs 15 residues. Trimming took off 8 bases at V and 0 bases at J, with 16 bases between the two ends. CDR3 nucleotide sequence: TGTGCCAGCGCCCGCGGTGGGGGGGTGAACACTGAAGCTTTCTTT. Translated: CASARGGGVNTEAFF.

The chain recombines TRBV11-2 with TRBJ2-6; D possibly corresponds to TRBD2 (6 bases). V was trimmed by 1 base and J by 0 bases, leaving 16 bases between them. This CDR3 has 19 residues. Germline-derived CDR1 and CDR2 are SGHAT and FQNNGV. CDR3 coding DNA: TGTGCCAGCAGCTTAGTACCCGGGGGTGGGGTCTCTGGGGCCAACGTCCTGACTTTC. This translates into CASSLVPGGGVSGANVLTF.

This chain joins TRBV7-8 and TRBJ1-2; 8 positions agree with TRBD1. V was pared by 5 bases and J by 4 bases, with 9 bases of the junction left unmatched. This CDR3 region has 15 residues. The V gene's germline CDR1 is SGHVS and CDR2 FQNEAQ. This CDR3 reads CASSRAGGWSYGYTF. DNA for the CDR3: TGTGCCAGCAGCCGCGCAGGGGGCTGGAGCTATGGCTACACCTTC. Variable domain in full (rest from reference TRBV7-8 and TRBJ1-2): GAGVSQSPRYKVAKRGQDVALRCDPISGHVSLFWYQQALGQGPEFLTYFQNEAQLDKSGLPSDRFFAERPEGSVSTLKIQRTQQEDSAVYLCASSRAGGWSYGYTFGSGTRLTVV.

The V call is TRBV28, the J call TRBJ2-5, with D possibly TRBD1 on 6 matching bases. CDR1 is MDHEN and CDR2 is SYDVKM in the germline V gene. CDR3 length: 15 residues. The V end lost 4 bases, the J end lost 3 bases, and 15 bases lay between the germline ends. CDR3 bases: TGTGCCAGCAGTTCCCGGGACAAGGGGAAAGAGACCCAGTACTTC. This translates into CASSSRDKGKETQYF.

This chain links TRBV6-5 with TRBJ1-1; D may be TRBD1 (6 bases). V was clipped by 5 bases and J by 4 bases, with 17 bases between them. Germline assignment: CDR1 MNHEY and CDR2 SVGAGI. The CDR3 consists of 15 residues. The DNA for the CDR3 is TGTGCCAGCAGTCGTTGGACAGATGTCTCCACTGAAGCTTTCTTT. It specifies CASSRWTDVSTEAFF.

V usage is TRBV5-1 and J usage is TRBJ2-1; D remains ambiguous. V gave up 3 bases and J gave up 8 bases, with 12 bases separating them. This CDR3 has 13 amino acids. Germline V gives CDR1 SGHRS, CDR2 YFSETQ. The CDR3 coding sequence is TGCGCCAGCAGCTCTTCAGTACCCCATGAGCAGTTCTTC. Protein product: CASSSSVPHEQFF.

The chain couples TRBV7-6 to TRBJ2-3, with D perhaps TRBD1 (5 bases). Trimming left V 6 bases short and J 6 bases short, with 19 bases between. CDR3 length: 15 amino acids. In germline, CDR1 is SGHVS, CDR2 FNYEAQ. CDR3 sequence (DNA): TGTGCCAGCAGTCCAGGGAAGGATGGATGGGATACGCAGTATTTT. It specifies CASSPGKDGWDTQYF.

The rearrangement joins TRBV2 to TRBJ2-3, with D perhaps matching TRBD2 (6 bases). Germline V gene sequence: CDR1 SNHLY, CDR2 FYNNEI. CDR3 size: 14 residues. Trimming removed 1 base at V and 3 bases at J, with 8 bases between. CDR3 sequence reads: CASSEVAGTDTQYF. Here the CDR3 DNA reads TGTGCCAGCAGTGAAGTGGCGGGGACAGATACGCAGTATTTT.

The rearrangement uses TRBV5-1 and TRBJ1-1, with TRBD1 identical over 9 bases. This CDR3 region has 14 residues. CDR1 and CDR2 (germline): SGHRS, YFSETQ. V trimming: 2 bases; J trimming: 11 bases; junction bases outside the gene matches: 10. The CDR3 DNA sequence: TGCGCCAGCAGCTTAACAGGGGGCGCCGGGGCTGCTTTCTTT. Translating gives CASSLTGGAGAAFF.

V is TRBV9 and J is TRBJ2-3; 10 nucleotides match TRBD2. The CDR3 length is 16 residues. The ends lost 4 bases at V and 4 bases at J; junction bases unmatched: 9. The V gene's germline CDR1 is SGDLS and CDR2 YYNGEE. The CDR3 DNA reads as TGTGCCAGCAGCATAAGCGGGAGGGCCGGGGCAGATACGCAGTATTTT. Encoded protein: CASSISGRAGADTQYF.

The rearrangement joins TRBV7-2 to TRBJ1-3; a possible D gene is TRBD1 (6 bases). The CDR3 loop spans 17 amino acids. With 5 bases removed from V and 4 bases from J, the gap between germline ends came to 21 bases. The germline gives CDR1 SGHTA, CDR2 FQGNSA. CDR3 coding DNA: TGTGCCAGCAGCCCCGGGACAACGAGAAAGGCCGGAAACACCATATATTTT. Protein product: CASSPGTTRKAGNTIYF.

The genes are TRBV7-2 and TRBJ1-4, with 10 bases matching TRBD1. CDR1 and CDR2 from the germline V gene are SGHTA and FQGNSA. The CDR3 is 14 residues long. V trimming: 5 bases; J trimming: 7 bases; junction bases outside the gene matches: 4. The CDR3 spells CASSPDRGGEKLFF. The CDR3 DNA sequence: TGTGCCAGCAGCCCGGACAGGGGGGGTGAAAAACTGTTTTTT. The variable domain in full, completed from reference TRBV7-2 and TRBJ1-4, reads GAGVSQSPSNKVTEKGKDVELRCDPISGHTALYWYRQSLGQGLEFLIYFQGNSAPDKSGLPSDRFSAERTGGSVSTLTIQRTQQEDSAVYLCASSPDRGGEKLFFGSGTQLSVL.

This rearrangement joins TRBV19 to TRBJ1-1; no firm D call. Per germline, CDR1 LNHDA and CDR2 SQIVND (reference sequence). The CDR3 sequence is 13 residues long. V was clipped by 1 base and J by 6 bases, with 9 bases between them. CDR3 protein: CASSIAEAPEAFF. The DNA for the CDR3 is TGTGCCAGTAGTATAGCGGAGGCACCTGAAGCTTTCTTT.

Concerning this clone: At one end the junction does not follow the germline gene, possibly because of a read error. The genes are TRBV5-6 and TRBJ2-5; no reliable D call. The CDR3 extends over 11 amino acids. Germline V CDR1 and CDR2: SGHDT, YYEEEE. Here the CDR3 reads CASSLGLLTDF. The DNA of the CDR3 is TGTGCCAGCAGCTTGGGGTTGCTCACGGACTTC.

V and J are TRBV4-1 and TRBJ2-5, with D possibly matching TRBD1 (7 bases). The CDR3 is made up of 13 amino acids. V was trimmed by 3 bases and J by 7 bases, leaving 12 bases between them. In germline, CDR1 is MGHRA, CDR2 YSYEKL. The CDR3 reads CASSHSQGGTQYF. The CDR3 DNA follows: TGCGCCAGCAGCCACAGTCAGGGGGGGACCCAGTACTTC.

This clone was picked up a small number of times. The V call is TRBV5-5, the J call TRBJ2-5; D is perhaps TRBD2 (5 bases). The CDR3 extends over 15 amino acids. Trimming pared 4 bases from V and 0 bases from J, leaving 13 bases between. Germline V gives CDR1 SGHKS, CDR2 YYEKEE (reference sequence). Here the CDR3 DNA reads TGTGCCAGCAGCCAGACTCCGACTAACCAAGAGACCCAGTACTTC. It yields the protein CASSQTPTNQETQYF.

This chain uses TRBV6-5 with TRBJ2-2; D might be TRBD1 (6 bases). CDR1 is MNHEY, CDR2 SVGAGI, per germline. Trimming removed 2 bases at V and 7 bases at J, with 14 bases between. This CDR3 has 15 residues. CDR3: CASSYSQGSRGELFF. Written as DNA, the CDR3 is TGTGCCAGCAGTTACAGCCAGGGGTCTCGCGGGGAGCTGTTTTTT.

J is TRBJ1-4 and V is TRBV7-9; D is ambiguous. V lost 5 bases to trimming and J lost 0 bases, with 7 bases between them. CDR3 size: 14 residues. Germline values: CDR1 SEHNR, CDR2 FQNEAQ (reference sequence). The CDR3 DNA reads as TGTGCCAGCAGCCAACTATCAACTAATGAAAAACTGTTTTTT. This gives the protein CASSQLSTNEKLFF.

The chain combines TRBV19 with TRBJ2-7; 11 nucleotides agree with TRBD2. J gave up 7 bases and V 6 bases, and 5 bases lay outside the gene matches. The CDR3 has 13 residues. The germline V gene encodes CDR1 LNHDA and CDR2 SQIVND (reference sequence). The CDR3 DNA is TGTGCCAGTAGACTAGCGGGAGCTAGAGAGCAGTACTTC. Protein sequence: CASRLAGAREQYF.

CDR3 coding DNA: TGTGCCACCAGCAGAGATCCGCTGGAGGGTCTGAATGAAAAACTGTTTTTT. It translates to CATSRDPLEGLNEKLFF. V and J are TRBV15 and TRBJ1-4; no clear D gene. The germline CDR1 and CDR2 sequences are LNHNV and YYDKDF (reference sequence). The CDR3 consists of 17 residues. Deletions cut 0 bases from V and 5 bases from J, with 16 bases between. The full variable domain, in which reference TRBV15 and TRBJ1-4 provide the parts outside the CDR3, is DAMVIQNPRYQVTQFGKPVTLSCSQTLNHNVMYWYQQKSSQAPKLLFHYYDKDFNNEADTPDNFQSRRPNTSFCFLDIRSPGLGDTAMYLCATSRDPLEGLNEKLFFGSGTQLSVL.

The chain has TRBV7-6 and TRBJ1-4, with D uncertain. The CDR3 loop spans 13 amino acids. The germline V gene encodes CDR1 SGHVS and CDR2 FNYEAQ. Deletions cut 1 base from V and 6 bases from J, with 6 bases between. CDR3 residues: CASSLEQDEKLFF. CDR3 coding DNA: TGTGCCAGCAGCTTAGAGCAGGATGAAAAACTGTTTTTT.

The chain carries TRBV6-5 and TRBJ1-3, with no clear D. The germline V gene has CDR1 MNHEY and CDR2 SVGAGI. This CDR3 has 15 amino acids. Trimming removed 0 bases at V and 1 base at J, with 7 bases between. DNA of the CDR3: TGTGCCAGCAGTTACTCCGGAGGGTCTGGAAACACCATATATTTT. Amino acid sequence: CASSYSGGSGNTIYF.

The chain uses TRBV30 and TRBJ2-5; D is ambiguous. CDR3 size: 13 residues. Germline-derived CDR1 and CDR2 are GTSNPN and SVGIG (reference sequence). Trimming pared 2 bases from V and 3 bases from J, leaving 10 bases between. Written as DNA, the CDR3 is TGTGCCTGGAGTCGCAGTTTGGAAGAGACCCAGTACTTC. Its translation: CAWSRSLEETQYF.

The rearrangement uses TRBV28 and TRBJ1-1, with unresolved D. The CDR3 has 14 residues. Germline V gene sequence: CDR1 MDHEN, CDR2 SYDVKM. The V and J ends lost 8 bases and 2 bases respectively, with 15 bases between them. Here the CDR3 reads CASPWETPNTEAFF. Written as DNA, the CDR3 is TGTGCCAGCCCGTGGGAGACCCCTAACACTGAAGCTTTCTTT. Together with reference TRBV28 and TRBJ1-1, the CDR3 gives the full variable domain: DVKVTQSSRYLVKRTGEKVFLECVQDMDHENMFWYRQDPGLGLRLIYFSYDVKMKEKGDIPEGYSVSREKKERFSLILESASTNQTSMYLCASPWETPNTEAFFGQGTRLTVV.

As concerns this clone: One end of the junction is discordant with germline, which a read error may explain. V gene TRBV11-2 combines with J gene TRBJ2-2, with TRBD1 identical over 7 bases. Per germline, CDR1 SGHAT and CDR2 FQNNGV. The CDR3 runs 17 residues. CDR3 protein: CASSLEEGARFTGELFF. Here the CDR3 DNA reads TGTGCCAGCAGCCTAGAAGAGGGGGCGCGGTTTACCGGGGAGCTGTTTTTT. Drawing the rest from reference TRBV11-2 and TRBJ2-2, the complete variable domain is EAGVAQSPRYKIIEKRQSVAFWCNPISGHATLYWYQQILGQGPKLLIQFQNNGVVDDSQLPKDRFSAERLKGVDSTLKIQPAKLEDSAVYLCASSLEEGARFTGELFFGEGSRLTVL.